The clone carrying this T cell receptor beta chain was seen a few times. Antigen unknown. This entry is derived from a study of metastatic and nonmetastatic thyroid tumors. For the study at large: Comparison of repertoires was carried out across blood and tumor or nodule tissue from malignant and benign thyroid patients. Findings and limits, study-wide: In blood and tumor, TCR beta diversity was reportedly significantly higher in malignant thyroid tumors than in benign nodules.

CDR1 and CDR2 from the germline V gene are ENHRY and SYGVKD. This CDR3 has 16 residues. V lost 11 bases, J lost 2 bases, and 24 bases lay in between. In the source study's methods: CDR3 was compared across clinicopathological groups, and the resulting differences were used to build a distant-metastasis classifier for papillary thyroid cancer. TCRdb reprocessed the PCR reads using MiXCR. V and J calls and clone size were set by TCRdb, not the authors. The sample has about 85,000 clones; 7.5% to 9% are singletons. All patients were treatment-naive before thyroid surgery. The chain combines TRBV10-3 with TRBJ1-1; a weak D match, TRBD1 (5 bases). This TCR was recovered from a female donor with papillary thyroid cancer or a benign thyroid nodule (not recorded which). Some clones in this sample may be carry-over from other donors' samples. The specimen was blood. DNA of the CDR3: TGTGCCGCCCGAGGAGGCAAGACAGCCAGTAACACTGAAGCTTTCTTT. Residues: CAARGGKTASNTEAFF.